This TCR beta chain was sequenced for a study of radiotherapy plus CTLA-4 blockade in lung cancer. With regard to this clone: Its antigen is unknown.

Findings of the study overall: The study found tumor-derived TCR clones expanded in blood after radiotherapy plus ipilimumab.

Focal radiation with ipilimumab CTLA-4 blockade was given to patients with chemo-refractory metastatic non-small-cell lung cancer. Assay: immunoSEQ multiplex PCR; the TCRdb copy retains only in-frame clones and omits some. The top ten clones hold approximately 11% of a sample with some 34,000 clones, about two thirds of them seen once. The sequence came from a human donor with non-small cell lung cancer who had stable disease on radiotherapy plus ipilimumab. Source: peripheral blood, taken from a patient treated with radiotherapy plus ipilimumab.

CDR3 residues: CASSTGANYGYTF. CDR3 bases: TGTGCCAGCAGCACCGGGGCTAACTATGGCTACACCTTC. The V call is TRBV7-9, the J call TRBJ1-2; D remains unclear. The CDR3 length is 13 residues. Germline V gives CDR1 SEHNR, CDR2 FQNEAQ (reference sequence). Trimming removed 5 bases at V and 0 bases at J, with 7 bases between. The full variable domain, in which reference TRBV7-9 and TRBJ1-2 provide the parts outside the CDR3, is DTGVSQNPRHKITKRGQNVTFRCDPISEHNRLYWYRQTLGQGPEFLTYFQNEAQLEKSRLLSDRFSAERPKGSFSTLEIQRTEQGDSAMYLCASSTGANYGYTFGSGTRLTVV.